This TCR beta chain is drawn from a study of CD8+ T cells in alopecia areata. Germline assignment: CDR1 MNHEY and CDR2 SVGAGI. Trimming pared 1 base from V and 0 bases from J, leaving 10 bases between. The CDR3 is made up of 16 amino acids. This clone was seen only once. Its cognate antigen is unknown. Treatment: oral pan-JAK inhibitor, 5-10 mg twice daily. Extracted RNA was reverse transcribed, and the resulting cDNA served as sequencing template. Assay: immunoSEQ multiplex PCR; the TCRdb copy retains only in-frame clones and omits some. This table holds approximately 210,000 clones, about three fifths found once. Study-wide findings and caveats: Scalp clonality and expanded CD8+ clones among the top 100 showed significant decreases with tofacitinib.

This TCR was sampled from a human donor with alopecia areata. The chain is built from TRBV6-5 and TRBJ1-5, with unresolved D. Specimen: CD4+ T cells sorted from blood, collected between weeks 47 and 50, from a patient treated with tofacitinib. The CDR3 here is CASSYFARYSNQPQHF. DNA of the CDR3: TGTGCCAGCAGTTACTTTGCGCGATATAGCAATCAGCCCCAGCATTTT.